One sample yielded the 30 T cell receptor beta chains listed below, sequenced in a study of identical twins listed by TCRdb under 2016. Library construction relied on 5' RACE. Instrument used: Illumina HiSeq 2000. TCRdb applied fastp at Q25 and MiXCR to the public reads, then kept only in-frame beta chains. Every CDR3 protein is listed once, alongside the most common genes and DNA of its rows. The table for this sample lists more than 600,000 distinct CDR3 sequences; roughly 18% of them were counted only once. The biggest ten clones account for roughly 13% of the sample. These same records also appear under a second study, on T cells expressing NK-cell markers.

The sequenced material came from PBMCs. These receptors originate from a young woman in good health.

This clonotype was found many times. The chain recombines TRBV20-1 with TRBJ2-1; 7 positions agree with TRBD2. The CDR3 covers 14 residues. The V and J ends lost 3 bases and 6 bases, in that order; junction bases with no gene match: 8. Germline CDR1 DFQATT, CDR2 SNEGSKA (reference sequence). The CDR3 DNA is TGCAGTGCTAGTGGAGCGGGACCCTTCAATGAGCAGTTCTTC. Translation gives CSASGAGPFNEQFF.

In its sample, this clonotype was seen many times. The chain has TRBV5-1 and TRBJ1-1; a weak D match, TRBD1 (5 bases). Germline CDR1 is SGHRS and CDR2 is YFSETQ. The ends were cut back, 2 bases at V and 4 bases at J, with 21 bases in the middle. The CDR3 is 17 amino acids. DNA for the CDR3: TGCGCCAGCAGCTTCAACTCAATTCCGGGACTCAGCACTGAAGCTTTCTTT. It encodes CASSFNSIPGLSTEAFF.

This clonotype has just a few counts. The V gene is TRBV20-1, the J gene TRBJ2-3, with D unresolved. With 0 bases removed from V and 1 base from J, the gap between germline ends came to 8 bases. CDR1 and CDR2 (germline): DFQATT, SNEGSKA (reference sequence). The length of the CDR3 is 14 residues. The chain's CDR3 is CSAREATGTDTQYF. CDR3 DNA sequence: TGCAGTGCTAGAGAGGCTACGGGCACAGATACGCAGTATTTT.

This chain joins TRBV20-1 and TRBJ2-5; D is unclear. The V end was cut by 0 bases, the J end by 4 bases, with 12 bases between. Germline lookup yields CDR1 DFQATT and CDR2 SNEGSKA (reference sequence). This CDR3 spans 14 amino acids. The CDR3: CSARDTAGPETQYF. The CDR3 bases are TGCAGTGCTAGAGATACAGCCGGGCCAGAGACCCAGTACTTC.

This clonotype appeared a few times. J is TRBJ2-5 and V is TRBV20-1; maybe TRBD2 (6 bases). Trimming left V 5 bases short and J 0 bases short, with 19 bases between. Germline V gene lookup returns CDR1 DFQATT and CDR2 SNEGSKA (reference sequence). The CDR3 consists of 16 residues. The CDR3 bases are TGCAGTGCTCCACCCCCGGGACTTTCGTACCAAGAGACCCAGTACTTC. Translated: CSAPPPGLSYQETQYF.

A few counts support this clonotype. The genes are TRBV7-2 and TRBJ2-7; the D gene could be TRBD1 or TRBD2 (5 bases each). V lost 5 bases to trimming and J lost 3 bases, with 11 bases between them. The CDR3 runs to 13 residues. Germline loops: CDR1 SGHTA, CDR2 FQGNSA. The CDR3: CASSNRDGYEQYF. As DNA, the CDR3 is TGTGCCAGCAGCAACCGGGACGGCTACGAGCAGTACTTC.

V gene TRBV5-4 combines with J gene TRBJ1-2; D possibly corresponds to TRBD1 (6 bases). Germline CDR1 is SGHNT and CDR2 is YYREEE (reference sequence). The CDR3 is made up of 14 amino acids. The V and J ends lost 4 bases and 4 bases respectively, with 14 bases between them. The CDR3 protein is CASSGRDIAYGYTF. The CDR3 nucleotides read TGTGCCAGCAGCGGCCGGGACATAGCCTATGGCTACACCTTC.

Comment on this clonotype: One junction end disagrees with the germline gene, perhaps due to a read error. The chain uses TRBV11-2 and TRBJ2-1, with TRBD2 matching 13 bases. Germline V gene data show CDR1 as SGHAT and CDR2 as FQNNGV. This CDR3 has 18 amino acids. CDR3 sequence: CASTLGTSGACSYNEQFF. The CDR3 nucleotides are TGTGCCAGCACCTTAGGGACTAGCGGGGCCTGTTCCTACAATGAGCAGTTCTTC.

This clonotype was seen only a few times. The V call is TRBV29-1, the J call TRBJ2-2; TRBD1 might be the D (6 bases). The V gene's germline CDR1 is SQVTM and CDR2 ANQGSEA. CDR3 length equals 13 residues. V shed 4 bases and J shed 6 bases, with 12 bases lying between them. The CDR3 nucleotides are TGCAGCGTTGGATATACAGGGTCCGGGGAGCTGTTTTTT. Translated: CSVGYTGSGELFF.

V usage is TRBV11-2 and J usage is TRBJ2-7; TRBD1 might be the D (7 bases). Germline CDR1 reads SGHAT; CDR2 reads FQNNGV. The CDR3 length is 15 residues. V lost 4 bases and J 3 bases, leaving 16 bases between the germline ends. For the CDR3, the DNA is TGTGCCAGCAGCTCCGCCAGGGGGAGGCACTACGAGCAGTACTTC. Translation gives CASSSARGRHYEQYF.

This clonotype turned up a few times. The rearrangement uses TRBV12-3 or TRBV12-4 and TRBJ2-5; possibly TRBD2 for D (6 bases). The CDR3 sequence is 14 residues long. Trimming removed 3 bases from V and 4 bases from J, with 12 bases in between. This CDR3 is CASSFGGEGETQYF. CDR3 nucleotides: TGTGCCAGCAGTTTCGGAGGGGAAGGAGAGACCCAGTACTTC.

In this sample, this clonotype turned up a few times. This CDR3 is CASSREKPETQYF. CDR3 coding DNA: TGTGCCAGCAGCCGTGAGAAGCCAGAGACCCAGTACTTC. The chain combines TRBV3-1 with TRBJ2-5; no clear D. The CDR3 contains 13 residues. Germline V gives CDR1 LGHDT, CDR2 YNNKEL (reference sequence). Trimming took 4 bases from V and 4 from J, leaving 10 bases between them.

This sequence joins TRBV5-1 and TRBJ2-2, with TRBD1 identical over 8 bases. With V trimmed by 1 base and J by 7 bases, 3 bases remained unmatched. Germline CDR1 is SGHRS and CDR2 is YFSETQ. The CDR3 is 14 amino acids. The CDR3: CASSLQGAGGELFF. For the CDR3, the DNA is TGCGCCAGCAGCTTGCAGGGGGCCGGCGGGGAGCTGTTTTTT.

There are a few counts of this clonotype. V gene TRBV7-3 combines with J gene TRBJ2-1; D may be TRBD1 (6 bases). Deletions cut 4 bases from V and 10 bases from J, with 11 bases between. Germline CDR1 and CDR2: SGHTA and FQGTGA. The CDR3 is made up of 12 amino acids. The CDR3 region is CASSSSDREQFF. DNA for the CDR3: TGTGCCAGCAGCTCTTCAGACAGGGAGCAGTTCTTC.

This chain links TRBV20-1 with TRBJ2-1, with TRBD2 as a possible D gene (7 bases). The CDR3 runs to 17 residues. V shed 6 bases and J shed 0 bases, with 21 bases lying between them. CDR1 is DFQATT, CDR2 SNEGSKA, per germline (reference sequence). In DNA form, the CDR3 reads TGCAGTGCAAGTCCGAGTAGGGGGGGAGCCTCCTACAATGAGCAGTTCTTC. Protein sequence: CSASPSRGGASYNEQFF.

This clonotype was observed a handful of times. The V and J genes are TRBV9 and TRBJ2-5, with D perhaps matching TRBD2 (6 bases). Trimming pared 0 bases from V and 0 bases from J, leaving 18 bases between. The germline CDR1 and CDR2 sequences are SGDLS and YYNGEE. There are 18 residues in the CDR3. For the CDR3, the DNA is TGTGCCAGCAGCGTAGGAGCGGGCCGACCGCCGTACCAAGAGACCCAGTACTTC. The encoded protein is CASSVGAGRPPYQETQYF.

V usage is TRBV12-3 or TRBV12-4 and J usage is TRBJ2-2; 7 nucleotides line up with TRBD1. J gave up 3 bases and V 4 bases, and 2 bases lay outside the gene matches. This CDR3 has 14 amino acids. CDR3 residues: CASSSGTDTGELFF. The CDR3 DNA follows: TGTGCCAGCAGTTCCGGGACAGACACCGGGGAGCTGTTTTTT.

The V call is TRBV12-3 or TRBV12-4, the J call TRBJ1-6; no clear D. Trimming cost V 0 bases and J 14 bases, with 11 bases left between them. The CDR3 runs to 13 residues. The CDR3 loop reads CASSLALGRTLHF. CDR3 in DNA: TGTGCCAGCAGTTTAGCATTGGGAAGGACCCTCCACTTT.

This clonotype was seen more than once but under ten times. This CDR3 is CASSPGEGTYSPLHF. The DNA of the CDR3 is TGTGCCAGCTCACCAGGGGAGGGTACGTATTCACCCCTCCACTTT. The chain has TRBV18 and TRBJ1-6; D gene unclear. V shed 2 bases and J shed 8 bases, with 13 bases lying between them. Germline CDR1 KGHSH, CDR2 LQKENI. CDR3 length: 15 residues.

This sequence joins TRBV6-2 or TRBV6-3 and TRBJ2-4; TRBD2 matches at 8 bases. Germline CDR1 MNHEY, CDR2 SVGEGT. J lost 13 bases, V lost 5 bases, and 13 bases had no gene match. CDR3 length equals 14 residues. In DNA form, the CDR3 reads TGTGCCAGCAGTCACGATGGGACTAGGAGGATACAGTACTTC. Residues: CASSHDGTRRIQYF.

V usage is TRBV7-9 and J usage is TRBJ2-5; 14 nucleotides match TRBD2. The germline gives CDR1 SEHNR, CDR2 FQNEAQ (reference sequence). Unmatched junction bases numbered 8, after V lost 4 bases and J lost 4 bases. This CDR3 has 17 amino acids. The CDR3 sequence: CASSSYTGTSGRETQYF. CDR3 bases: TGTGCCAGCAGCTCATACACCGGGACTAGCGGGAGAGAGACCCAGTACTTC.

In this sample, this clonotype turned up a few times. This CDR3 reads CASSQATGGHEQYF. The CDR3 DNA reads as TGCGCCAGCAGCCAAGCTACAGGGGGCCACGAGCAGTACTTC. The chain combines TRBV4-1 with TRBJ2-7; 9 nucleotides match TRBD1. The CDR3 has 14 residues. Germline trimming cut 1 base from V and 5 bases from J; bases unmatched to any gene: 3. Germline values: CDR1 MGHRA, CDR2 YSYEKL.

The chain carries TRBV7-6 and TRBJ1-1; perhaps TRBD1 as D (5 bases). Per germline, CDR1 SGHVS and CDR2 FNYEAQ. This CDR3 contains 13 residues. Trimming removed 5 bases at V and 7 bases at J, with 14 bases between. The CDR3 sequence: CASSARGVGEAFF. CDR3 nucleotides: TGTGCCAGCAGCGCACGGGGGGTTGGTGAAGCTTTCTTT.

The V and J genes are TRBV12-3 or TRBV12-4 and TRBJ2-1; D gene uncertain. V lost 0 bases and J lost 2, with 14 bases in between. This CDR3 contains 17 residues. This CDR3 reads CASSLALGRTTYNEQFF. The CDR3 nucleotides read TGTGCCAGCAGTTTAGCGCTGGGTAGGACCACCTACAATGAGCAGTTCTTC.

CDR3 sequence: CSVAGLTYEQYF. In DNA, the CDR3 is TGCAGCGTTGCAGGACTAACCTACGAGCAGTACTTC. The V call is TRBV29-1, the J call TRBJ2-7, with D tentatively TRBD2 (6 bases). Per the germline V gene, CDR1 is SQVTM and CDR2 is ANQGSEA. V was cut by 4 bases and J by 2 bases, with 9 bases left in between. The CDR3 runs to 12 residues.

This chain uses TRBV20-1 with TRBJ2-2, with 14 bases lining up with TRBD2. Germline assignment: CDR1 DFQATT and CDR2 SNEGSKA (reference sequence). The CDR3 totals 17 residues. The junction had 11 bases not matched to a gene; V was cut back by 6 bases and J by 5 bases. The CDR3: CSASGTSGGKGTGELFF. CDR3 bases: TGCAGTGCCTCCGGGACTAGCGGGGGAAAGGGGACCGGGGAGCTGTTTTTT.

In its sample, this clonotype was seen a few times. The chain is built from TRBV5-1 and TRBJ2-7; D may be TRBD1 (6 bases). The CDR3 has 14 amino acids. Per the germline V gene, CDR1 is SGHRS and CDR2 is YFSETQ. Deletions cut 4 bases from V and 2 bases from J, with 13 bases between. DNA of the CDR3: TGCGCCAGCAGCGGCAGGGGCGCAGCCTACGAGCAGTACTTC. This translates into CASSGRGAAYEQYF.

The gene calls are TRBV11-3 and TRBJ2-1, with 12 bases lining up with TRBD1. The germline gives CDR1 SGHNT, CDR2 YENEEA. The CDR3 loop spans 15 amino acids. V shed 7 bases, J shed 4 bases, and the junction held 5 bases outside the gene matches. This CDR3 is CASIPGQGAYNEQFF. Here the CDR3 DNA reads TGTGCCAGCATCCCGGGACAGGGGGCTTACAATGAGCAGTTCTTC.

The chain combines TRBV29-1 with TRBJ2-3; 8 bases are a match to TRBD1. CDR3 size: 14 residues. CDR1 SQVTM and CDR2 ANQGSEA come from the germline V gene. The V and J ends lost 5 bases and 5 bases, in that order; junction bases with no gene match: 9. The CDR3 region has the DNA TGCAGCGTTCCCCCCGGACAGGGACGAGATACGCAGTATTTT. The encoded protein is CSVPPGQGRDTQYF.

The CDR3 loop is CASTPGLAGVNEQFF. The CDR3 nucleotides are TGTGCCAGCACCCCGGGACTAGCGGGGGTCAATGAGCAGTTCTTC. The chain uses TRBV7-2 and TRBJ2-1, with TRBD2 matching over 14 bases. Losses at the gene ends were 7 bases for V and 6 bases for J; bases not matched to a gene: 5. Per germline, CDR1 SGHTA and CDR2 FQGNSA. The CDR3 loop spans 15 amino acids.